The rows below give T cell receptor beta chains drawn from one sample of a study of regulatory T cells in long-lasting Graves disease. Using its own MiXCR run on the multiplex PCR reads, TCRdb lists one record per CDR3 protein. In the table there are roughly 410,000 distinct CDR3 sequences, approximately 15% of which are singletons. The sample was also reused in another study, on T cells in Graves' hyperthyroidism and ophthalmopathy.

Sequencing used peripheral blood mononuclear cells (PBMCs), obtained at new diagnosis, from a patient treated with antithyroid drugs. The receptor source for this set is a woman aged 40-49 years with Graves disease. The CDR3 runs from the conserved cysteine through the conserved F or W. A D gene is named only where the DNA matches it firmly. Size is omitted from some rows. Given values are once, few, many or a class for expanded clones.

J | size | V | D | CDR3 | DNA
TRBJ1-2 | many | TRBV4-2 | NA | CASSHTDGAVYGYTF | TGTGCCAGCAGCCATACGGACGGCGCAGTCTATGGCTACACCTTC
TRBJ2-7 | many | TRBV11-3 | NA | CASSRAGQNSYEQYF | TGTGCCAGCAGCCGAGCGGGACAGAACTCCTACGAGCAGTACTTC
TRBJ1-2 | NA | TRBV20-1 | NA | CSAREPEYGYTF | TGCAGTGCTAGAGAACCGGAGTATGGCTACACCTTC
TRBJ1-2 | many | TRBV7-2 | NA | CASSFSGTDLWYGYTF | TGTGCCAGCAGCTTCTCCGGGACCGATCTATGGTATGGCTACACCTTC
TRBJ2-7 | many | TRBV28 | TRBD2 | CASTPPGGHHYEQYF | TGTGCCAGCACCCCCCCGGGAGGGCATCATTACGAGCAGTACTTC
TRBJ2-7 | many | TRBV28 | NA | CASSLTGFSYEQYF | TGTGCCAGCAGTTTAACAGGGTTTTCCTACGAGCAGTACTTC
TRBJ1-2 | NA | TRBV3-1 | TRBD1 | CASRQSGQGKNYGYTF | TGTGCCAGCAGACAATCGGGACAGGGGAAAAACTATGGCTACACCTTC
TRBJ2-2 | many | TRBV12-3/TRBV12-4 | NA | CASSPSETSGELFF | TGTGCCAGCAGTCCCAGCGAGACGAGCGGGGAGCTGTTTTTT
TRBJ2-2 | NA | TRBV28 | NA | CASSLGGNPGELFF | TGTGCCAGCAGTTTAGGCGGTAACCCCGGGGAGCTGTTTTTT
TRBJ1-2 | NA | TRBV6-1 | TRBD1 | CAGRWGQGGGYTF | TGTGCCGGCCGGTGGGGACAGGGCGGTGGCTACACCTTC
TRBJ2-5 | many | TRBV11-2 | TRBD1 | CASSARDRGETQYF | TGTGCCAGCAGCGCCCGGGACAGGGGTGAGACCCAGTACTTC
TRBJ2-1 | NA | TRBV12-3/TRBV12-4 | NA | CASSQTDSHNEQFF | TGTGCCAGCAGCCAAACTGACAGCCACAATGAGCAGTTCTTC
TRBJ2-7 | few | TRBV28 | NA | CASSQGKIGYEQYF | TGCGCCAGCAGCCAAGGAAAGATCGGCTACGAGCAGTACTTC
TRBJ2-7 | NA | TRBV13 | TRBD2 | CVSSSSSGPRNNEQYF | TGTGTCAGCAGCTCGTCTAGCGGGCCTCGAAACAACGAGCAGTACTTC
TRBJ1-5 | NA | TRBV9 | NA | CASSQGRGLGQPQHF | TGTGCCAGCAGCCAGGGTCGAGGGTTGGGTCAGCCCCAGCATTTT
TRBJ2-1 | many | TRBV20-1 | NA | CSARDHNYNEQFF | TGCAGTGCTAGAGATCACAACTACAATGAGCAGTTCTTC
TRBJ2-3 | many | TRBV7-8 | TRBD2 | CASSLVLAGEGDTQYF | TGTGCCAGCAGCTTAGTCCTAGCGGGAGAGGGTGATACGCAGTATTTT
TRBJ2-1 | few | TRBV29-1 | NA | CSGSQGGEQFF | TGCAGCGGTTCTCAGGGGGGTGAGCAGTTCTTC
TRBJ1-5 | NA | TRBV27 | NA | CASSLYGHQPQHF | TGTGCCAGCAGTTTATATGGACACCAGCCCCAGCATTTT
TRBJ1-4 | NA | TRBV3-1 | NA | CASSLRIGFGVNEKLFF | TGTGCCAGCAGCCTTCGGATTGGGTTCGGCGTGAACGAAAAACTGTTTTTT
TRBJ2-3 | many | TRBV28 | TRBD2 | CASSLLLLADTDTQYF | TGTGCCAGCAGTTTATTATTACTAGCGGATACAGATACGCAGTATTTT
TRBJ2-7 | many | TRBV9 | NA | CASSPRQESYEQYF | TGTGCCAGCAGCCCCCGACAGGAGTCCTACGAGCAGTACTTC
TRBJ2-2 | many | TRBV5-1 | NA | CASSLGTNTGELFF | TGCGCCAGCAGCCTCGGGACTAACACCGGGGAGCTGTTTTTT
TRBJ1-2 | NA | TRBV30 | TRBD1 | CAWTKTDRVRGYTF | TGTGCCTGGACAAAGACGGACAGGGTTCGGGGCTACACCTTC
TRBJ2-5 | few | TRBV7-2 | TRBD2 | CASSLGYGFWTSGGETQYF | TGTGCCAGCAGCTTAGGGTATGGGTTTTGGACTAGCGGAGGGGAGACCCAGTACTTC
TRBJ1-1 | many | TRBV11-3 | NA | CASSGDEGLRTEAFF | TGTGCCAGCAGCGGAGATGAGGGTCTGAGGACTGAAGCTTTCTTT
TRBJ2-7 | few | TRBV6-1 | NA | CASSEGIGNLSYEQYF | TGTGCCAGCAGTGAAGGGATCGGCAACCTCTCCTACGAGCAGTACTTC
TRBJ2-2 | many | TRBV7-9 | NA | CASRQDTGELFF | TGTGCCAGCAGACAGGACACCGGGGAGCTGTTTTTT
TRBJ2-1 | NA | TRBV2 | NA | CASSEGPLSYNEQFF | TGTGCCAGCAGTGAGGGACCTCTCTCCTACAATGAGCAGTTCTTC
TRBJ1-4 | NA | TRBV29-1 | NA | CSVAGGGRNEKLFF | TGCAGCGTTGCGGGAGGGGGGAGGAATGAAAAACTGTTTTTT
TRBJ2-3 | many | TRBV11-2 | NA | CASSSGRGGTDTQYF | TGTGCCAGCAGCTCAGGGAGAGGGGGCACAGATACGCAGTATTTT
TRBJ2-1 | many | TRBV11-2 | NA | CATGSGMGNEQFF | TGTGCCACCGGGTCAGGGATGGGCAATGAGCAGTTCTTC
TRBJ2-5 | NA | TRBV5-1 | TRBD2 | CASKDLAGEVDQETQYF | TGCGCCAGCAAGGACCTAGCGGGAGAGGTAGACCAAGAGACCCAGTACTTC
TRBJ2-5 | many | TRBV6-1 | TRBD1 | CASRDRAKETQYF | TGTGCCAGCAGAGACAGGGCAAAAGAGACCCAGTACTTC
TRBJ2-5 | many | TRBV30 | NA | CAWTRDGQETQYF | TGTGCCTGGACCCGGGACGGCCAAGAGACCCAGTACTTC
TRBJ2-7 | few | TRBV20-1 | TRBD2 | CSAKIGLAGAGEQYF | TGCAGTGCTAAGATCGGACTAGCGGGAGCAGGTGAGCAGTACTTC
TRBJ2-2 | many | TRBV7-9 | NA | CASSLRVSGELFF | TGTGCCAGCAGCCTCAGGGTTTCCGGGGAGCTGTTTTTT
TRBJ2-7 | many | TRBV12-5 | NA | CASGLGWEDGYEQYF | TGTGCTAGTGGTTTAGGGTGGGAGGACGGCTACGAGCAGTACTTC
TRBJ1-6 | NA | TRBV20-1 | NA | CSARAGQDYSPLHF | TGCAGTGCTAGAGCGGGTCAGGACTATTCACCCCTCCACTTT
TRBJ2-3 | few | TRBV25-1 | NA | CASSERTFYTDTQYF | TGTGCCAGCAGTGAGCGTACCTTTTACACAGATACGCAGTATTTT
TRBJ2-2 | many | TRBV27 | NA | CASSSDSHRELFF | TGTGCCAGCAGTTCGGACAGCCACCGAGAGCTGTTTTTT
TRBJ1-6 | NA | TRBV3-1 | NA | CASSHRTYNSPLHF | TGTGCCAGCAGCCATAGGACGTATAATTCACCCCTCCACTTT
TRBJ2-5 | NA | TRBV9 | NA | CASSVEDRYQETQYF | TGTGCCAGCAGCGTAGAGGACAGATACCAAGAGACCCAGTACTTC
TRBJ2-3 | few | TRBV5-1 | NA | CANSPTGACTDTQYF | TGCGCCAATTCACCAACGGGTGCCTGCACAGATACGCAGTATTTT
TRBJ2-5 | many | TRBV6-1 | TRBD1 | CATDRGQETQYF | TGTGCCACGGACAGGGGCCAAGAGACCCAGTACTTC
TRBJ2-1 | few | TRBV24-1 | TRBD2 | CATSPRPGLAINEQFF | TGTGCCACCAGTCCCCGACCGGGACTAGCGATCAATGAGCAGTTCTTC
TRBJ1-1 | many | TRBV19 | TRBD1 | CASRTQGAGKAFF | TGTGCCAGTAGGACGCAGGGGGCCGGGAAAGCTTTCTTT
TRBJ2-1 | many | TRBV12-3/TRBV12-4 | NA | CASTPRGGSSYNEQFF | TGTGCCAGCACCCCGCGGGGCGGGTCCTCCTACAATGAGCAGTTCTTC
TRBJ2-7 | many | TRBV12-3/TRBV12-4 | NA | CASSLATPPYEQYF | TGTGCCAGCAGTTTAGCGACACCCCCCTACGAGCAGTACTTC
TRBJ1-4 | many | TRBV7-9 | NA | CASSVGQQVNEKLFF | TGTGCCAGCAGCGTCGGACAGCAAGTAAATGAAAAACTGTTTTTT